These T cell receptor beta chains were read from a single sample in a study of T cell repertoires in cytomegalovirus infection. One entry per CDR3 protein, called by TCRdb with MiXCR from the reads. The table lists about 100,000 distinct CDR3 sequences, around a quarter of them singletons, with 35% to 50% in the top ten. Sequences were obtained from CD8+ T cells from PBMCs. The origin of the receptors is a human donor in good health (CMV status not recorded). Some clones in this sample may be carry-over from other donors' samples. CDR3s include the opening cysteine and the closing phenylalanine or tryptophan. The D gene is left open where the match is weak. Rows may omit the clone size; those that give it use once, few, many or a size class.

d_call,j_call,v_call,clone_size,cdr3_aa,cdr3_nt
TRBD1,TRBJ1-1,TRBV5-1,few,CASSLRTGVNTEAFF,TGCGCCAGCAGCCTAAGGACAGGGGTGAACACTGAAGCTTTCTTT
-,TRBJ2-7,TRBV28,few,CASSFQGTSYEQYF,TGTGCCAGCAGTTTTCAGGGGACGTCCTACGAGCAGTACTTC
-,TRBJ2-7,TRBV5-1,-,CASSLRGISYEQYF,TGCGCCAGCAGCTTACGGGGTATCAGCTACGAGCAGTACTTC
-,TRBJ2-1,TRBV29-1,-,CSAGSANEQFF,TGCAGCGCCGGTAGCGCCAATGAGCAGTTCTTC
-,TRBJ2-3,TRBV7-3,-,CASSLRWGSTDTQYF,TGTGCCAGCAGCTTACGGTGGGGGAGCACAGATACGCAGTATTTT
-,TRBJ2-4,TRBV29-1,-,CSVRYSGGAGDIQYF,TGCAGCGTGAGATACTCAGGGGGCGCGGGGGACATTCAGTACTTC
TRBD1,TRBJ1-5,TRBV27,-,CASRGTGGSNQPQHF,TGTGCCAGCAGGGGGACAGGGGGGAGCAATCAGCCCCAGCATTTT
-,TRBJ1-1,TRBV15,few,CATSRDSQNTEAFF,TGTGCCACCAGCAGGGACTCCCAGAACACTGAAGCTTTCTTT
-,TRBJ2-2,TRBV24-1,many,CATSAAAGELFF,TGTGCCACCAGTGCCGCGGCCGGGGAGCTGTTTTTT
-,TRBJ2-2,TRBV6-2/TRBV6-3,-,CAARGSGELFF,TGTGCCGCAAGGGGATCCGGGGAGCTGTTTTTT
-,TRBJ2-7,TRBV4-1,-,CASSQGVGDEQYF,TGTGCCAGCAGCCAAGGGGTAGGGGACGAGCAGTACTTC
TRBD2,TRBJ2-1,TRBV6-6,-,CASSYSGGRANEQFF,TGTGCCAGCAGTTACTCTGGCGGGAGGGCCAATGAGCAGTTCTTC
TRBD2,TRBJ2-3,TRBV11-2,-,CASSSSGRAEDTQYF,TGTGCCAGCAGCTCTAGCGGGAGGGCCGAAGATACGCAGTATTTT
TRBD2,TRBJ2-2,TRBV19,-,CASSSLAENTGELFF,TGTGCCAGTAGTTCACTAGCGGAAAACACCGGGGAGCTGTTTTTT
TRBD2,TRBJ2-1,TRBV28,-,CASSSGGFEQFF,TGTGCCAGCAGTTCGGGAGGGTTTGAGCAGTTCTTC
-,TRBJ1-1,TRBV11-2,-,CASRDGRADTEAFF,TGTGCCAGCAGAGACGGACGGGCTGACACTGAAGCTTTCTTT
TRBD1,TRBJ2-1,TRBV15,-,CATSREYRDRDHNEQFF,TGTGCCACCAGCAGAGAGTACCGGGACAGGGATCACAATGAGCAGTTCTTC
-,TRBJ2-7,TRBV6-5,-,CASSLLDRAGEQYF,TGTGCCAGCAGCCTCCTCGACAGGGCGGGGGAGCAGTACTTC
-,TRBJ1-2,TRBV7-8,many,CASSEHRGADGYTF,TGTGCCAGCAGCGAACACCGGGGGGCGGACGGCTACACCTTC
-,TRBJ2-1,TRBV28,-,CASSEYGDYNEQFF,TGTGCCAGCAGCGAATACGGAGACTACAATGAGCAGTTCTTC
-,TRBJ2-1,TRBV11-2,many,CASSLTQGMSSYNEQFF,TGTGCCAGCAGCTTAACCCAGGGCATGAGCTCCTACAATGAGCAGTTCTTC
-,TRBJ2-2,TRBV6-2/TRBV6-3,-,CASSQVGSAGELFF,TGTGCCAGCAGTCAGGTGGGGAGCGCCGGGGAGCTGTTTTTT
TRBD1,TRBJ1-6,TRBV11-1,few,CASSPQGPLADSPLHF,TGTGCCAGCAGCCCACAGGGGCCCTTGGCGGATTCACCCCTCCACTTT
-,TRBJ2-5,TRBV6-2/TRBV6-3,-,CASTNPEETQYF,TGTGCCAGCACCAACCCGGAGGAGACCCAGTACTTC
-,TRBJ2-4,TRBV7-9,-,CASSLSTGRAKNIQYF,TGTGCCAGCAGCTTATCGACGGGGAGGGCCAAAAACATTCAGTACTTC
-,TRBJ2-1,TRBV20-1,few,CSARDLGMGNEQFF,TGCAGTGCTAGAGATTTAGGGATGGGGAATGAGCAGTTCTTC
TRBD1,TRBJ1-4,TRBV4-3,-,CASSSGLGGTANEKLFF,TGCGCCAGCAGCTCCGGACTAGGGGGGACAGCTAATGAAAAACTGTTTTTT
-,TRBJ2-1,TRBV6-2/TRBV6-3,few,CASSYTSSYYNEQFF,TGTGCCAGCAGTTACACTAGCAGTTACTACAATGAGCAGTTCTTC
-,TRBJ1-1,TRBV4-3,-,CASSQTRGFGEAFF,TGCGCCAGCAGCCAAACAAGGGGGTTTGGTGAAGCTTTCTTT
TRBD2,TRBJ2-3,TRBV7-8,many,CASSLVPAGVADTQYF,TGTGCCAGCAGCTTAGTCCCAGCGGGAGTTGCAGATACGCAGTATTTT
TRBD1,TRBJ2-7,TRBV20-1,-,CSALPFGQGSYEQYF,TGCAGTGCTCTCCCCTTTGGACAGGGGTCCTACGAGCAGTACTTC
-,TRBJ2-7,TRBV30,few,CAWSIGEEQYF,TGTGCCTGGAGTATAGGAGAAGAGCAGTACTTC
TRBD2,TRBJ2-1,TRBV27,few,CASSPIGLAGGRGGNEQFF,TGTGCCAGCAGTCCCATTGGACTAGCGGGAGGGCGCGGGGGCAATGAGCAGTTCTTC
-,TRBJ2-7,TRBV4-3,-,CASSQERWGRGRYEQYF,TGCGCCAGCAGCCAAGAGAGGTGGGGCAGGGGAAGGTACGAGCAGTACTTC
-,TRBJ2-3,TRBV7-2,many,CASSPDRGANTQYF,TGTGCCAGCAGCCCCGATCGAGGTGCGAATACGCAGTATTTT
-,TRBJ1-6,TRBV6-2/TRBV6-3,few,CASSPRQDNSPLHF,TGTGCCAGCAGTCCCCGACAGGATAATTCACCCCTCCACTTT
-,TRBJ2-4,TRBV7-2,-,CVSSLAGTGTIAKNIQYF,TGTGTCAGCAGCTTAGCGGGGACAGGGACGATAGCCAAAAACATTCAGTACTTC